The source of this TCR beta chain is a study of shared clonotypes between healthy human individuals. For the study at large: The donor group consisted of two women and three men, aged 18 to 49. General study findings and limits: Even with large depth, rarefaction showed that sorted-subset sequencing was incomplete. Clonotype sharing across a few donors was observed for 4.5% to 6.5% of naive CD4 clonotypes.

Trimming took off 0 bases at V and 5 bases at J, with 17 bases between the two ends. Per the germline V gene, CDR1 is SGHAT and CDR2 is FQNNGV. The CDR3 contains 16 residues. Terminally differentiated effector memory CD45RA+ cells were excluded from the naive CD8 cells, which were CD45RO-negative and positively selected for CCR7. Deep was the level at which the assay was run. Using immunoSEQ multiplex PCR, the repertoire was profiled, and TCRdb retains in-frame clones only, with some absent. Among roughly 1,800,000 clones, about 94% were seen once, and the ten largest hold 1.2%. On this clone: Antigen specificity is unknown.

The sample comprised naive CD8+ T cells sorted from blood. This chain uses TRBV11-2 with TRBJ2-7; no clear D gene. The clonotype comes from a young man in good health. The chain's CDR3 is CASSLEGRTRMHEQYF. As DNA, the CDR3 is TGTGCCAGCAGCTTAGAAGGCCGGACCCGAATGCACGAGCAGTACTTC.